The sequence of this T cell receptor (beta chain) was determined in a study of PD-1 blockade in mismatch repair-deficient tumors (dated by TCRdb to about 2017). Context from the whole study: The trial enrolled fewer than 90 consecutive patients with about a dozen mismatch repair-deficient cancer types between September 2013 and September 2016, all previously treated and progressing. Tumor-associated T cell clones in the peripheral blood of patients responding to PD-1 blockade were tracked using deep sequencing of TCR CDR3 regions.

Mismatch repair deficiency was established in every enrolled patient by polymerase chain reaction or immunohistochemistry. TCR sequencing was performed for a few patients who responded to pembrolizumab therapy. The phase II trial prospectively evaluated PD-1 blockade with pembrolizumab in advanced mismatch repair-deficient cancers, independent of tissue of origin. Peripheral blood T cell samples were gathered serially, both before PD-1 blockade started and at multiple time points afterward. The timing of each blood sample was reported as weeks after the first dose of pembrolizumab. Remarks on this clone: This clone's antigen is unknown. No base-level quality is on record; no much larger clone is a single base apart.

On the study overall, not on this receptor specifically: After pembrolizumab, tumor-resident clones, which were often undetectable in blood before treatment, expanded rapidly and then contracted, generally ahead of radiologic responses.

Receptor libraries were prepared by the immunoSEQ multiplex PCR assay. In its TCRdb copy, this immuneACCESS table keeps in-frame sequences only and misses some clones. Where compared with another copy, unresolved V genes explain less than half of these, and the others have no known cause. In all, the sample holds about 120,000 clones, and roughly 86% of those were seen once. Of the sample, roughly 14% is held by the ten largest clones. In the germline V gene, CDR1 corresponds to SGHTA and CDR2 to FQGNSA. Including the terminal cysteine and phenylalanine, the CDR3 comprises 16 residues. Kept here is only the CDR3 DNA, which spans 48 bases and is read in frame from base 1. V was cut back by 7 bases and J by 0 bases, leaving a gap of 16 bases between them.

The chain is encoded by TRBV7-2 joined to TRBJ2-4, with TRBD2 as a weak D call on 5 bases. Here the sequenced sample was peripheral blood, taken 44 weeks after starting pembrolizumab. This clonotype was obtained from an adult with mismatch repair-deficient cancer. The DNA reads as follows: TGTGCCAGCACCGACGGCCTCCGGGAAGCCAAAAACATTCAGTACTTC. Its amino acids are CASTDGLREAKNIQYF.